This T cell receptor (beta chain) appears in the sequencing data of a study of a mutant IDH1 vaccine in newly diagnosed glioma. Across the whole study: Onset of vaccination occurred 4-6 weeks following radiotherapy alone, or with temozolomide cycles. Treated patients, averaging roughly 44 years, were roughly 62% male and around 40% female.

Time point: week 23, last vaccination. Doses comprised 300 ug of mutant IDH1 20-mer peptide each, plus topical imiquimod. Donors had new IDH1-mutant astrocytomas of WHO grade 3 or 4 (ATRX-lost). Data came from immunoSEQ multiplex PCR; TCRdb stores just in-frame clones and leaves some out. The data contain under 85,000 clones, around 83% of them singletons. V lost 10 bases to trimming and J lost 5 bases; unmatched junction nucleotides: 8. The germline V gene has CDR1 LNHDA and CDR2 SQIVND (reference sequence). The CDR3 loop spans 12 amino acids. A remark on this clone: Its antigen remains unknown.

The genes are TRBV19 and TRBJ2-7; 7 nucleotides align to TRBD1. Sequencing was performed on PBMCs, taken from a glioma patient whose treatment included an IDH1 peptide vaccine. The receptor's source is a woman aged 50 to 60 with glioma. CDR3 region: CANPTGDHEQYF. The CDR3 bases are TGTGCCAACCCCACAGGGGACCACGAGCAGTACTTC.